Shown below are 28 T cell receptor beta chains from a single sample sequenced in a study of graft-versus-host responses after intestinal transplantation (dated by TCRdb to the early 2020s). To prepare the library, the immunoSEQ multiplex PCR assay was applied. This is the immuneACCESS table as TCRdb keeps it, with only in-frame sequences that have V and J called. A part of the clones is gone; compared with another copy, unresolved V genes explain less than half, and the rest is unexplained. In all, the sample holds around 100,000 clones, and approximately 94% of those were seen once. About 0.2% of the sample rests with the top ten. In light of the paper, this sample's time point label describes: cells obtained before transplantation from donor or recipient. For these TCRs, the target antigens are not known. Sequencing was performed on unstimulated CD4+ T cells sorted from spleen or lymph node cells, taken before transplant. The source of these receptors is a human donor who was the organ donor for an intestinal transplant.

The chain joins TRBV7-2 to TRBJ1-1, with D tentatively TRBD1 (5 bases). The germline V gene encodes CDR1 SGHTA and CDR2 FQGNSA. The ends were cut back, 4 bases at V and 1 base at J, with 10 bases in the middle. The CDR3 consists of 14 residues. This CDR3 reads CASSYRRENTEAFF. The CDR3 DNA is TGTGCCAGCAGCTACCGCAGGGAGAACACTGAAGCTTTCTTT.

The chain employs TRBV30 and TRBJ2-3; TRBD2 matches 9 bases. The CDR3 extends over 16 amino acids. Germline V gene data show CDR1 as GTSNPN and CDR2 as SVGIG (reference sequence). J lost 0 bases, V lost 0 bases, and 4 bases had no gene match. The CDR3: CAWSVHSGGSTDTQYF. Here the CDR3 DNA reads TGTGCCTGGAGTGTCCACAGCGGGGGGAGCACAGATACGCAGTATTTT.

This chain links TRBV15 with TRBJ1-2, with unresolved D. This CDR3 has 15 amino acids. CDR1 and CDR2 (germline): LNHNV, YYDKDF (reference sequence). The V and J ends lost 0 bases and 2 bases respectively, with 10 bases between them. The CDR3, as DNA: TGTGCCACCAGCAGAGATCTCGCAGCAAACTATGGCTACACCTTC. This encodes CATSRDLAANYGYTF. Using reference TRBV15 and TRBJ1-2 for the parts outside the CDR3, the full variable domain is DAMVIQNPRYQVTQFGKPVTLSCSQTLNHNVMYWYQQKSSQAPKLLFHYYDKDFNNEADTPDNFQSRRPNTSFCFLDIRSPGLGDTAMYLCATSRDLAANYGYTFGSGTRLTVV.

V gene TRBV4-1 combines with J gene TRBJ2-1, with D possibly matching TRBD2 (6 bases). CDR1 is MGHRA, CDR2 YSYEKL, per germline. CDR3 length: 15 residues. Trimming took 4 bases from V and 4 from J, leaving 14 bases between them. The CDR3 loop reads CASSRLGRRYNEQFF. Here the CDR3 DNA reads TGCGCCAGCAGCCGACTAGGTCGACGTTACAATGAGCAGTTCTTC.

The chain recombines TRBV25-1 with TRBJ2-5; D is unclear. This CDR3 is 9 amino acids long. Between the trimmed V and J ends, which lost 8 bases and 7 bases, there was a span of 5 bases. Germline CDR1 MGHDK, CDR2 SYGVNS. The CDR3 loop reads CASVGTQYF. Written as DNA, the CDR3 is TGTGCCAGCGTGGGGACCCAGTACTTC.

The chain couples TRBV5-4 to TRBJ2-7, with D perhaps TRBD2 (5 bases). Trimming left V 1 base short and J 4 bases short, with 30 bases between. CDR3 length equals 20 residues. Germline loops: CDR1 SGHNT, CDR2 YYREEE (reference sequence). The CDR3 nucleotides read TGTGCCAGCAGCTTGTTCCGCGGTTTTCAAGTTTCGGACTTGGGGTACGAGCAGTACTTC. Translation: CASSLFRGFQVSDLGYEQYF.

The chain links TRBV2 to TRBJ2-5; 9 bases agree with TRBD1. V lost 6 bases and J lost 5; bases outside the gene matches: 13. Looked up from germline, CDR1 is SNHLY and CDR2 is FYNNEI. CDR3 size: 16 residues. The DNA of the CDR3 is TGTGCCAGCAGACTTTCATCCGGGACAGGGTTGGAGACCCAGTACTTC. It specifies CASRLSSGTGLETQYF. The variable domain in full, with the rest retrieved from reference TRBV2 and TRBJ2-5, is EPEVTQTPSHQVTQMGQEVILRCVPISNHLYFYWYRQILGQKVEFLVSFYNNEISEKSEIFDDQFSVERPDGSNFTLKIRSTKLEDSAMYFCASRLSSGTGLETQYFGPGTRLLVL.

Only a few counts were recorded for this clone. V usage is TRBV18 and J usage is TRBJ2-7, with D hard to call. Trimming removed 4 bases at V and 3 bases at J, with 4 bases between. This CDR3 comprises 11 residues. CDR1 and CDR2 (germline): KGHSH, LQKENI. DNA for the CDR3: TGTGCCAGCTCACTGGGCTACGAGCAGTACTTC. Encoded protein: CASSLGYEQYF.

The chain carries TRBV10-3 and TRBJ1-2, with D unclear. The CDR3 consists of 14 residues. V was clipped by 0 bases and J by 5 bases, with 10 bases between them. Germline V lookup: CDR1 ENHRY, CDR2 SYGVKD. The CDR3 is CAISESSGVYGYTF. The DNA for the CDR3 is TGTGCCATCAGTGAGTCGTCAGGTGTTTATGGCTACACCTTC.

This CDR3 is CASSWVSYEQYF. CDR3 bases: TGTGCCAGCAGCTGGGTTTCCTACGAGCAGTACTTC. The V call is TRBV6-1, the J call TRBJ2-7, with unresolved D. The CDR3 is 12 amino acids. The V gene lost 6 bases and the J gene lost 1 base, with 7 bases spanning the gap. Germline V CDR1 and CDR2: MNHNS, SASEGT.

This chain uses TRBV6-5 with TRBJ2-3, with TRBD2 matching over 8 bases. V dropped 7 bases and J dropped 2; count of bases not matched to a gene: 5. The germline V gene has CDR1 MNHEY and CDR2 SVGAGI. This CDR3 contains 14 residues. This CDR3 is CASNRGGPTDTQYF. In DNA form, the CDR3 reads TGTGCCAGCAATCGGGGGGGACCCACAGATACGCAGTATTTT.

The chain links TRBV6-1 to TRBJ1-2; TRBD1 aligns across 8 bases. With V trimmed by 5 bases and J by 8 bases, 10 bases remained unmatched. The V gene's germline CDR1 is MNHNS and CDR2 SASEGT. This CDR3 comprises 14 residues. CDR3 bases: TGTGCCAGCAGTACGCCAGGGGGCACAAGGGGCTACACCTTC. This gives the protein CASSTPGGTRGYTF.

V is TRBV27 and J is TRBJ1-4; possibly TRBD1 for D (6 bases). The CDR3 loop spans 14 amino acids. Trimming shortened V by 2 bases and J by 8 bases, and 12 bases separated the two germline ends. Per the germline V gene, CDR1 is MNHEY and CDR2 is SMNVEV (reference sequence). The DNA of the CDR3 is TGTGCCAGCAGTTTAAACAGGGTTGAAGAAAAACTGTTTTTT. Protein: CASSLNRVEEKLFF.

This clone appeared a few times. V is TRBV6-5 and J is TRBJ2-2; a possible D gene is TRBD2 (5 bases). Germline-derived CDR1 and CDR2 are MNHEY and SVGAGI. The CDR3 has 14 amino acids. Trimming took off 6 bases at V and 0 bases at J, with 8 bases between the two ends. The CDR3 region is CASSLLANTGELFF. Written as DNA, the CDR3 is TGTGCCAGCAGCTTACTAGCGAACACCGGGGAGCTGTTTTTT.

This chain uses TRBV5-4 with TRBJ1-6; D is ambiguous. CDR3 length: 14 residues. The germline V gene has CDR1 SGHNT and CDR2 YYREEE (reference sequence). V was trimmed by 2 bases and J by 4 bases, leaving 7 bases between them. The CDR3 DNA sequence: TGTGCCAGCAGCTTTGAACAGTATAATTCACCCCTCCACTTT. Translating it yields CASSFEQYNSPLHF.

This chain connects TRBV6-5 to TRBJ1-3; D gene unclear. Looked up from germline, CDR1 is MNHEY and CDR2 is SVGAGI. CDR3 length: 14 amino acids. The ends were cut back, 5 bases at V and 4 bases at J, with 12 bases in the middle. CDR3 protein: CASSTDAGGNTIYF. The CDR3 DNA sequence: TGTGCCAGCAGTACCGACGCAGGAGGAAACACCATATATTTT.

V is TRBV7-2 and J is TRBJ1-1, with TRBD1 as a possible D gene (6 bases). The CDR3 loop spans 13 amino acids. Trimming left V 4 bases short and J 1 base short, with 7 bases between. Germline assignment: CDR1 SGHTA and CDR2 FQGNSA. The CDR3 DNA sequence: TGTGCCAGCAGCTCGACAGGGAACACTGAAGCTTTCTTT. Residues: CASSSTGNTEAFF.

This clone occurred once. V is TRBV5-1 and J is TRBJ2-2; no clear D. The CDR3 length is 15 residues. Germline assignment: CDR1 SGHRS and CDR2 YFSETQ. Trimming pared 4 bases from V and 6 bases from J, leaving 16 bases between. CDR3 protein: CASSLEVLGAGELFF. CDR3 bases: TGCGCCAGCAGCCTGGAAGTCCTAGGAGCCGGGGAGCTGTTTTTT.

The chain is built from TRBV18 and TRBJ2-7; 9 positions match TRBD1. The CDR3 sequence is 15 residues long. V lost 3 bases to trimming and J lost 1 base; unmatched junction nucleotides: 4. Germline CDR1 reads KGHSH; CDR2 reads LQKENI. The CDR3 loop reads CASSPPGTGSYEQYF. DNA for the CDR3: TGTGCCAGCTCACCTCCCGGGACAGGGTCCTACGAGCAGTACTTC.

The genes are TRBV4-1 and TRBJ2-1; TRBD2 might be the D (5 bases). This CDR3 has 14 residues. CDR1 and CDR2 from the germline V gene are MGHRA and YSYEKL. Trimming took off 2 bases at V and 5 bases at J, with 10 bases between the two ends. CDR3 nucleotide sequence: TGCGCCAGCAGCCAACACGGGATGAACAATGAGCAGTTCTTC. Translation gives CASSQHGMNNEQFF.

For the CDR3, the DNA is TGTGCCTGGAGTGGGGACGACCAACCGGCGGGCAATGAGCAGTTCTTC. It codes for CAWSGDDQPAGNEQFF. V is TRBV30 and J is TRBJ2-1, with D possibly called TRBD1 or TRBD2 (5 bases each). From germline, CDR1 is GTSNPN and CDR2 SVGIG (reference sequence). This CDR3 region has 16 residues. Trimming removed 1 base from V and 6 bases from J, with 19 bases in between.

V and J are TRBV7-2 and TRBJ2-7; D is undetermined. The V and J ends lost 2 bases and 0 bases respectively, with 8 bases between them. CDR3 size: 14 residues. From germline, CDR1 is SGHTA and CDR2 FQGNSA. The CDR3 DNA reads as TGTGCCAGCAGCTTACGGCTACGCTCCTACGAGCAGTACTTC. This codes for CASSLRLRSYEQYF.

The rearrangement links TRBV19 to TRBJ2-1; 11 bases map to TRBD2. Germline V gene data show CDR1 as LNHDA and CDR2 as SQIVND (reference sequence). The ends lost 1 base at V and 4 bases at J; junction bases unmatched: 6. The CDR3 runs 17 residues. The CDR3 nucleotides read TGTGCCAGTAGTATAGGAACTAGCGGGAGAAGGTACAATGAGCAGTTCTTC. This codes for CASSIGTSGRRYNEQFF.

This chain links TRBV7-8 with TRBJ1-2, with TRBD1 matching 8 bases. V shed 1 base and J 8 bases; nucleotides not matched to a gene: 9. CDR1 is SGHVS, CDR2 FQNEAQ, per germline. The CDR3 has 15 amino acids. CDR3 coding DNA: TGTGCCAGCAGCTTAGTAGGACAGGGTCAATACGGCTACACCTTC. Protein sequence: CASSLVGQGQYGYTF.

The CDR3 DNA sequence: TGTGCCAGCAGCCGCCGGACTAGCGGGCCAATTGGGGGCACAGATACGCAGTATTTT. Translation: CASSRRTSGPIGGTDTQYF. The rearrangement uses TRBV7-2 and TRBJ2-3; 11 nucleotides line up with TRBD2. The germline V gene encodes CDR1 SGHTA and CDR2 FQGNSA. Trimming took 5 bases from V and 1 from J; bases not matched to a gene: 14. This CDR3 comprises 19 residues. Using reference TRBV7-2 and TRBJ2-3 for the parts outside the CDR3, the full variable domain is GAGVSQSPSNKVTEKGKDVELRCDPISGHTALYWYRQSLGQGLEFLIYFQGNSAPDKSGLPSDRFSAERTGGSVSTLTIQRTQQEDSAVYLCASSRRTSGPIGGTDTQYFGPGTRLTVL.

The chain links TRBV2 to TRBJ1-5; 7 positions match TRBD1. The CDR3 length is 14 residues. CDR1 and CDR2 (germline): SNHLY, FYNNEI. The V gene end was trimmed by 4 bases and the J gene end by 5 bases; junction bases not matched to a gene: 5. For the CDR3, the DNA is TGTGCCAGCAGTGTCTGGGACAGCGATCAGCCCCAGCATTTT. It specifies CASSVWDSDQPQHF.

This sequence joins TRBV5-6 and TRBJ2-3; D is unclear. CDR1 and CDR2 from the germline V gene are SGHDT and YYEEEE. The V gene lost 1 base and the J gene lost 5 bases, with 8 bases spanning the gap. This CDR3 has 13 amino acids. The CDR3 DNA is TGTGCCAGCAGCTTGAGTCACCTAGATACGCAGTATTTT. This encodes CASSLSHLDTQYF.

The gene calls are TRBV6-1 and TRBJ2-5, with D tentatively TRBD1 (7 bases). Between the trimmed V and J ends, which lost 1 base and 1 base, there was a span of 10 bases. Germline V gene lookup returns CDR1 MNHNS and CDR2 SASEGT. The CDR3 extends over 15 amino acids. The CDR3 reads CASSEGGTVQETQYF. In DNA form, the CDR3 reads TGTGCCAGCAGTGAAGGCGGGACAGTCCAAGAGACCCAGTACTTC.